Sequencing of this TCR beta chain was carried out in a study of blood T cell repertoires in COVID-19. This clone was counted once. The germline V gene encodes CDR1 LGHDT and CDR2 YNNKEL (reference sequence). CDR3 length: 17 residues. The ends lost 5 bases at V and 6 bases at J; junction bases unmatched: 13. Under the authors' procedure: Amplification of reference gene primers was used by the study to estimate nucleated cell counts. Data came from immunoSEQ multiplex PCR; TCRdb stores just in-frame clones and leaves some out. V, J and clone size are those of that table, while D and trimming were read from the DNA. There are approximately 250,000 clones in the sample; approximately 82% occur only once, and 3.5% to 5.5% lies in the top ten.

The sequence came from a man aged 55 to 70 who had recovered from COVID-19. The chain carries TRBV3-1 (or the pseudogene TRBV3-2) and TRBJ2-1, with 10 bases matching TRBD2. The specimen was peripheral blood. The CDR3 DNA follows: TGTGCCAGCAGCTCCCAGCCCAGCGGGAGGGCCATCAATGAGCAGTTCTTC. Translation gives CASSSQPSGRAINEQFF.